Listed here are 30 T cell receptor beta chains from one sample, sequenced in a study of response to subunit inactivated influenza vaccine. TCRdb analysed the RT-PCR reads with MiXCR anew, one entry per CDR3 protein. This table has around 480,000 distinct CDR3 sequences, approximately 15% appearing once. The sample in question was CD4+ T cells sorted from PBMCs, obtained approximately 25 months after vaccination. These receptors all come from a man in his fifties or sixties who received an inactivated influenza vaccine.

The chain links TRBV12-3 or TRBV12-4 to TRBJ2-4; the match to TRBD1 covers 7 bases. The ends lost 8 bases at V and 8 bases at J; junction bases unmatched: 9. The CDR3 loop spans 13 amino acids. The CDR3 coding sequence is TGTGCCAGCGGAGACAGGGATCCCTACATTCAGTACTTC. This encodes CASGDRDPYIQYF.

This clonotype was counted between two and nine times. The rearrangement links TRBV6-2 or TRBV6-3 to TRBJ1-4; the D is unclear. Trimming left V 2 bases short and J 5 bases short, with 6 bases between. The CDR3 runs 13 residues. CDR1 is MNHEY, CDR2 SVGEGT, per germline. This chain's CDR3 is CASSYSWNEKLFF. CDR3 DNA sequence: TGTGCCAGCAGTTACAGTTGGAATGAAAAACTGTTTTTT.

The rearrangement links TRBV6-5 to TRBJ2-1, with unresolved D. CDR3 length: 15 amino acids. Germline V gene sequence: CDR1 MNHEY, CDR2 SVGAGI. The V end lost 0 bases, the J end lost 2 bases, and 8 bases lay between the germline ends. The CDR3 DNA is TGTGCCAGCAGTTACTCCGTCTCCACCTACAATGAGCAGTTCTTC. It translates to CASSYSVSTYNEQFF.

CDR3 sequence: CASSEGQGSYNEQFF. CDR3 coding DNA: TGTGCCAGCAGCGAGGGACAGGGATCCTACAATGAGCAGTTCTTC. The V gene is TRBV9, the J gene TRBJ2-1; 9 bases are a match to TRBD1. The CDR3 consists of 15 residues. The ends lost 3 bases at V and 1 base at J; junction bases unmatched: 2. Germline values: CDR1 SGDLS, CDR2 YYNGEE.

This clonotype was counted only a few times. The rearrangement uses TRBV7-8 and TRBJ1-1; 8 bases align to TRBD1. The length of the CDR3 is 16 residues. With 2 bases clipped from V and 4 bases from J, the junction kept 9 bases outside the gene matches. The germline CDR1 and CDR2 sequences are SGHVS and FQNEAQ. This chain's CDR3 is CASSLWPGGKGTEAFF. As DNA, the CDR3 is TGTGCCAGCAGCTTATGGCCAGGGGGCAAAGGCACTGAAGCTTTCTTT.

This chain joins TRBV12-3 or TRBV12-4 and TRBJ1-2; D is perhaps TRBD1 (5 bases). V dropped 3 bases and J dropped 7 bases, with 9 bases sitting between them. CDR3 length: 12 amino acids. This CDR3 is CASSFPGGGYTF. CDR3 DNA sequence: TGTGCCAGCAGTTTTCCTGGGGGTGGCTACACCTTC.

The J gene is TRBJ2-3, the V gene TRBV5-8; 7 nucleotides line up with TRBD1. Trimming took 4 bases from V and 4 from J; bases not matched to a gene: 6. Per germline, CDR1 SGHTS and CDR2 YDEGEE. The CDR3 length is 14 residues. CDR3 loop: CASSPHRGSDTQYF. The CDR3, as DNA: TGTGCCAGCAGCCCCCACAGGGGTTCAGATACGCAGTATTTT. The entire variable domain, with the rest obtained from reference TRBV5-8 and TRBJ2-3, is as follows: EAGVTQSPTHLIKTRGQQATLRCSPISGHTSVYWYQQALGLGLQFLLWYDEGEERNRGNFPPRFSGRQFPNYSSELNVNALELEDSALYLCASSPHRGSDTQYFGPGTRLTVL.

This rearrangement joins TRBV12-3 or TRBV12-4 to TRBJ2-5; 10 bases line up with TRBD2. J gave up 4 bases and V 5 bases, and 10 bases lay outside the gene matches. This CDR3 has 16 amino acids. In DNA form, the CDR3 reads TGTGCCAGCAGTCCAGGGAGCGGGGGGGCGTTAGAGACCCAGTACTTC. It yields the protein CASSPGSGGALETQYF.

This clonotype was found a few times. The chain links TRBV6-2 or TRBV6-3 to TRBJ2-1, with TRBD1 identical over 9 bases. Trimming cost V 2 bases and J 9 bases; bases outside gene matches: 11. Germline loops: CDR1 MNHEY, CDR2 SVGEGT. The CDR3 length is 16 residues. The CDR3 coding sequence is TGTGCCAGCAGTTACACGGAGGGATGGGACAGGGTTGAGCAGTTCTTC. It encodes CASSYTEGWDRVEQFF.

The chain joins TRBV6-5 to TRBJ2-7; D is tentatively TRBD1 or TRBD2 (5 bases each). This CDR3 is 15 amino acids long. Germline V gene sequence: CDR1 MNHEY, CDR2 SVGAGI. V was cut by 2 bases and J by 5 bases, with 16 bases left in between. CDR3 DNA: TGTGCCAGCAGTTACCGTCCGGGACGGGGCCACGAGCAGTACTTC. This sequence encodes CASSYRPGRGHEQYF.

The CDR3 DNA reads TGCGCCAGCAGCTTGGGAGGGACAGGGAGGACACAAGAGACCCAGTACTTC. Amino acid sequence: CASSLGGTGRTQETQYF. The chain uses TRBV5-1 and TRBJ2-5; 9 bases are shared with TRBD1. The junction had 8 bases not matched to a gene; V was cut back by 0 bases and J by 2 bases. CDR1 SGHRS and CDR2 YFSETQ come from the germline V gene. The CDR3 length is 17 residues.

On this clonotype: The junction departs from germline at one end; a sequencing error may be responsible. This chain joins TRBV3-1 and TRBJ2-5; D may correspond to TRBD1 or TRBD2 (5 bases each). The germline V gene encodes CDR1 LGHDT and CDR2 YNNKEL (reference sequence). The CDR3 is 15 amino acids. The CDR3 protein is CASSQVPGPSSVHLF. CDR3 DNA sequence: TGTGCCAGCAGCCAAGTCCCGGGACCCTCCTCGGTCCACCTCTTC.

V gene TRBV6-1 combines with J gene TRBJ2-1; D unclear. The germline gives CDR1 MNHNS, CDR2 SASEGT. V lost 7 bases to trimming and J lost 5 bases, with 12 bases between them. This CDR3 spans 13 amino acids. The DNA of the CDR3 is TGTGCCAGCAATGGTGTACCTGACAATGAGCAGTTCTTC. Its translation is CASNGVPDNEQFF.

The chain links TRBV28 to TRBJ2-3; weak D call: TRBD2 (6 bases). The CDR3 loop spans 11 amino acids. V was trimmed by 4 bases and J by 10 bases, leaving 9 bases between them. Per the germline V gene, CDR1 is MDHEN and CDR2 is SYDVKM. CDR3 sequence: CASSWTNSQYF. The CDR3 DNA follows: TGTGCCAGCAGTTGGACTAATTCGCAGTATTTT.

This clonotype was observed a few times. This rearrangement joins TRBV20-1 to TRBJ1-6, with D possibly being TRBD1 (6 bases). The germline CDR1 and CDR2 sequences are DFQATT and SNEGSKA (reference sequence). The germline V and J ends were trimmed by 4 bases and 6 bases, with 19 bases remaining between them. The CDR3 runs to 16 residues. The chain's CDR3 is CSANGGGTLLNSPLHF. CDR3 DNA: TGCAGTGCTAATGGAGGGGGGACCCTCCTTAATTCACCCCTCCACTTT.

The rearrangement uses TRBV11-2 and TRBJ1-5; 9 nucleotides line up with TRBD1. Germline CDR1 reads SGHAT; CDR2 reads FQNNGV. The CDR3 loop spans 14 amino acids. The V gene end was trimmed by 5 bases and the J gene end by 8 bases; junction bases not matched to a gene: 7. The CDR3 loop is CASSERQGVEPQHF. The CDR3 DNA reads as TGTGCCAGCAGCGAAAGACAGGGGGTGGAGCCCCAGCATTTT.

The rearrangement links TRBV24-1 to TRBJ1-1; D is uncertain. The CDR3 sequence is 13 residues long. With 10 bases removed from V and 4 bases from J, the gap between germline ends came to 15 bases. CDR1 and CDR2 from the germline V gene are KGHDR and SFDVKD. Here the CDR3 reads CATRRGEGTEAFF. The CDR3 nucleotides read TGTGCCACGCGTCGGGGAGAGGGCACTGAAGCTTTCTTT.

This clonotype showed up many times. The genes are TRBV29-1 and TRBJ2-7; weak D call: TRBD2 (7 bases). Trimming removed 0 bases at V and 2 bases at J, with 17 bases between. The germline gives CDR1 SQVTM, CDR2 ANQGSEA. The length of the CDR3 is 16 residues. CDR3 sequence: CSVEDVGGQSPYEQYF. Here the CDR3 DNA reads TGCAGCGTTGAAGATGTCGGGGGGCAATCCCCCTACGAGCAGTACTTC.

The chain links TRBV2 to TRBJ1-6; D may be TRBD1 (5 bases). Trimming pared 8 bases from V and 6 bases from J, leaving 14 bases between. Germline-derived CDR1 and CDR2 are SNHLY and FYNNEI. The CDR3 consists of 14 residues. CDR3 coding DNA: TGTGCCAGCTCGACCGGGACGCGTAATTCACCCCTCCACTTT. This sequence encodes CASSTGTRNSPLHF.

This clonotype was seen more than once but under ten times. The rearrangement joins TRBV12-3 or TRBV12-4 to TRBJ2-3; D is possibly TRBD1 or TRBD2 (5 bases each). The CDR3 runs to 13 residues. Deletions cut 5 bases from V and 8 bases from J, with 14 bases between. CDR3 coding DNA: TGTGCCAGCAGTCTCAAATGGGGGACTACGCAGTATTTT. Encoded protein: CASSLKWGTTQYF.

V is TRBV12-3 or TRBV12-4 and J is TRBJ1-2, with a possible D match to TRBD1 (5 bases). V was shortened by 1 base and J by 2 bases, with 8 bases between the two germline ends. The CDR3 is 14 residues long. The CDR3 DNA is TGTGCCAGCAGTTTAGGGACAAAGAACTATGGCTACACCTTC. It yields the protein CASSLGTKNYGYTF.

The CDR3 protein is CASSLMFAGDGKYEQYF. CDR3 coding DNA: TGCGCCAGCAGCTTGATGTTCGCCGGGGACGGCAAATACGAGCAGTACTTC. The rearrangement links TRBV5-1 to TRBJ2-7; D could derive from TRBD1 or TRBD2 (5 bases each). The CDR3 loop spans 17 amino acids. In germline, CDR1 is SGHRS, CDR2 YFSETQ. Trimming shortened V by 1 base and J by 4 bases, and 21 bases separated the two germline ends.

V gene TRBV27 combines with J gene TRBJ1-5; a possible D gene is TRBD1 (5 bases). Per the germline V gene, CDR1 is MNHEY and CDR2 is SMNVEV (reference sequence). The CDR3 totals 14 residues. With 9 bases removed from V and 0 bases from J, the gap between germline ends came to 12 bases. The CDR3 loop reads CARGGEDSNQPQHF. CDR3 nucleotide sequence: TGTGCCAGGGGAGGGGAGGATAGCAATCAGCCCCAGCATTTT.

This clonotype was detected a few times. This rearrangement joins TRBV6-5 to TRBJ2-5; D is unclear. V was shortened by 0 bases and J by 5 bases, with 10 bases between the two germline ends. Germline loops: CDR1 MNHEY, CDR2 SVGAGI. CDR3 length: 14 amino acids. CDR3 DNA sequence: TGTGCCAGCAGTTACTCTAGAGCAAGGGAGACCCAGTACTTC. Its translation: CASSYSRARETQYF.

CDR3 sequence reads: CASSKPGHLHF. The CDR3 DNA reads TGTGCCAGCAGTAAACCGGGACACCTGCATTTT. This chain connects TRBV28 to TRBJ1-5; D possibly corresponds to TRBD1 (6 bases). This CDR3 has 11 amino acids. Trimming shortened V by 5 bases and J by 15 bases, and 14 bases separated the two germline ends. Germline CDR1 reads MDHEN; CDR2 reads SYDVKM.

A few counts support this clonotype. V is TRBV9 and J is TRBJ2-2, with D possibly being TRBD1 (6 bases). CDR3 size: 13 residues. Trimming removed 3 bases from V and 6 bases from J, with 9 bases in between. Germline lookup yields CDR1 SGDLS and CDR2 YYNGEE. The CDR3 protein is CASSAGTSGELFF. DNA for the CDR3: TGTGCCAGCAGCGCCGGGACATCCGGGGAGCTGTTTTTT.

Worth noting for this clonotype: The germline gene is not matched at one end of the junction; a read error may be the cause. The chain carries TRBV7-9 and TRBJ2-6, with a possible D match to TRBD1 (5 bases). The CDR3 has 16 amino acids. Germline-derived CDR1 and CDR2 are SEHNR and FQNEAQ (reference sequence). CDR3 nucleotides: TGTGCCAGCAGCCGGAGAAAGGGCTCTGGGGCCAACGTCCTGTCTTTC. It yields the protein CASSRRKGSGANVLSF.

The gene calls are TRBV5-1 and TRBJ2-2; 14 bases map to TRBD2. Germline V gives CDR1 SGHRS, CDR2 YFSETQ. The V gene end was trimmed by 3 bases and the J gene end by 6 bases; junction bases not matched to a gene: 7. The CDR3 length is 17 residues. This chain's CDR3 is CASSYGTSGRGSGELFF. The CDR3 DNA reads as TGCGCCAGCAGCTACGGGACTAGCGGGAGAGGATCCGGGGAGCTGTTTTTT.

This clonotype was seen only a few times. The genes are TRBV2 and TRBJ2-7; TRBD1 might be the D (6 bases). V lost 7 bases and J 0 bases, leaving 13 bases between the germline ends. Germline V gives CDR1 SNHLY, CDR2 FYNNEI. The CDR3 is made up of 14 amino acids. The CDR3 here is CASTSRDNSYEQYF. CDR3 DNA: TGTGCCAGCACTTCCCGGGACAACTCCTACGAGCAGTACTTC.

This clonotype was seen a few times. The chain combines TRBV7-9 with TRBJ2-1; unclear D gene. CDR1 is SEHNR, CDR2 FQNEAQ, per germline (reference sequence). The CDR3 totals 14 residues. V was clipped by 5 bases and J by 7 bases, with 15 bases between them. CDR3 residues: CASSPQLITNEQFF. CDR3 DNA sequence: TGTGCCAGCAGCCCGCAATTAATAACGAATGAGCAGTTCTTC.